The clone carrying this T cell receptor (beta chain) was seen only a few times. Antigen unknown. Sorting with CD45RO/CCR7/CD25/CD127/CD95/CD27 yielded naive, central memory, regulatory and stem-like memory CD4+ cells. The record originates from a study of beta chain features in type 1 diabetes. About the research overall: Patients shared similar age, gender and cell yields with healthy donors. Study results and limitations: All four CD4+ subsets from Type 1 diabetes patients carried moderately but significantly shorter TCRB CDR3s.

Isolated RNA was reverse transcribed in full, so expressed TCRB transcripts were sequenced. Assay used: immunoSEQ multiplex PCR; TCRdb lists only in-frame clones, some missing. The sample lists more than 150,000 clones; over 8.5% were seen once. Sequencing was performed on central memory CD4+ T cells from blood. The clonotype was recovered from a man aged 18 to 30 in good health.

The CDR3 spells CASSLDREDTQYF. CDR3 nucleotides: TGTGCCAGCAGCTTAGACAGGGAAGATACGCAGTATTTT. V usage is TRBV28 and J usage is TRBJ2-3; TRBD1 matches 7 bases. Trimming at V came to 6 bases and at J to 5 bases, leaving 5 bases not matched to a gene. This CDR3 comprises 13 residues. The germline gives CDR1 MDHEN, CDR2 SYDVKM.